Listed here is a single TCR beta chain. As yet, its antigen is unknown. Sequencing libraries of naive CD8 cells derived from around 20,000 to 1,000,000 sorted cells with 10%, 30% or 50% RNA. The authors sorted naive CD8 T cells as CD8+CD4-CCR7+CD45RA+. A single record per CDR3 protein comes from TCRdb applying MiXCR to the PCR reads. The sample consists of around 43,000 distinct CDR3 sequences, about 19% of them appearing once. This sample is part of a study of molecular identifiers for immune sequencing clone quantification. Study at large: Four portions were sequenced after RNA from approximately 22,000 or 94,000 naive CD8 cells was split five ways in replicates. Findings and limits, study-wide: Identical barcode-sharing TCR molecules could lead to underestimated sizes for highly expanded clones.

V lost 6 bases to trimming and J lost 4 bases, with 4 bases between them. Per the germline V gene, CDR1 is MDHEN and CDR2 is SYDVKM. This CDR3 is 10 amino acids long. The sequence was obtained from a human donor in good health. Some libraries in this study had Jurkat cell RNA spiked in. Source material: naive CD8+ T cells from blood, with Jurkat cell RNA spiked in. As for subset: FACS-sorted CD8+CD4-CCR7+CD45RA+ naive T cells. The V and J genes are TRBV28 and TRBJ2-7; D gene uncertain. The DNA for the CDR3 is TGTGCCAGCAGCGTTTACGAGCAGTACTTC. This encodes CASSVYEQYF.